The rows below give T cell receptor beta chains drawn from one sample of a study of beta chain features in type 1 diabetes. Sequencing was performed with immunoSEQ multiplex PCR; in TCRdb, only in-frame clones are kept and a portion is missing. The sample gives a few hundred thousand clones, 8.5% to 10% of which show up once; about 0.63% is in the top ten. The sample taken for sequencing was central memory CD4+ T cells from blood. These receptors were collected from a man under 40 with type 1 diabetes. Both conserved end residues are part of each CDR3. The D gene is left open where the match is weak. Size is omitted from some rows. Given values are once, few, many or a class for expanded clones.

D	V	J	size	DNA	CDR3
-	TRBV28	TRBJ2-1	few	TGTGCCAGCAACCTATACAATGAGCAGTTCTTC	CASNLYNEQFF
TRBD2	TRBV30	TRBJ2-1	-	TGTGCCTGGGAACTAGCGGGCTCCTACAATGAGCAGTTCTTC	CAWELAGSYNEQFF
TRBD2	TRBV28	TRBJ2-2	-	TGTGCCAGCACCTCGCTAGCGGAGCACACCGGGGAGCTGTTTTTT	CASTSLAEHTGELFF
-	TRBV2	TRBJ1-1	-	TGTGCCAGCAGTGAACACGGGAACACTGAAGCTTTCTTT	CASSEHGNTEAFF
-	TRBV19	TRBJ1-2	-	TGTGCCAGTAGTGACAGGAGCTATGGCTACACCTTC	CASSDRSYGYTF
TRBD1	TRBV29-1	TRBJ2-7	-	TGCAGCGTCCGGACAGGAAGCTCCTACGGGCAGTACTTC	CSVRTGSSYGQYF
-	TRBV30	TRBJ2-1	-	TGTGCCTGGAGTGTGACGGGGGAGCAGTTCTTC	CAWSVTGEQFF
TRBD2	TRBV4-2	TRBJ2-3	few	TGTGCCAGCAGCCACGCCCTAGCGGGAGGGCGAATTAGCACAGATACGCAGTATTTT	CASSHALAGGRISTDTQYF
TRBD1	TRBV15	TRBJ1-5	many	TGTGCCACCAGCAGAGCCCCGCGACAGGGGGTAGGACAGCCCCAGCATTTT	CATSRAPRQGVGQPQHF
-	TRBV4-2	TRBJ2-6	-	TGTGCCAGCAGCGGCCCCAGCTCTGGGGCCAACGTCCTGACTTTC	CASSGPSSGANVLTF
-	TRBV6-1	TRBJ2-7	few	TGTGCCATCAGTGCACAAGCCTACGAGCAGTACTTC	CAISAQAYEQYF
TRBD1	TRBV12-5	TRBJ1-1	few	TGTGCTAGTGGGAGGGACAGGGAAGCTTTCTTT	CASGRDREAFF
TRBD1	TRBV19	TRBJ1-5	few	TGTGCCAGTACCCCTGGGACAGGGAGGGACGACAATCAGCCCCAGCATTTT	CASTPGTGRDDNQPQHF
-	TRBV28	TRBJ1-2	-	TGTGCCAGCAGTTTTGGGCAGGGCGACGTCTATGGCTACACCTTC	CASSFGQGDVYGYTF
TRBD1	TRBV6-6	TRBJ2-7	once	TGTGCCAGCAGTTACCCAAACCGGGACAGACACTACGAGCAGTACTTC	CASSYPNRDRHYEQYF
-	TRBV4-1	TRBJ2-7	-	TGCGCCAGCAGTGAACAGGCTCACCTTCTCTACGAGCAGTACTTC	CASSEQAHLLYEQYF
TRBD1	TRBV6-4	TRBJ2-3	few	TGTGCCAGCAGTGATTGGCAGGGGGCCGGAGATACGCAGTATTTT	CASSDWQGAGDTQYF
TRBD1	TRBV10-3	TRBJ1-4	few	TGTGCCAGCAGAAACCAGGGGGCTGGGAAACTGTTTTTT	CASRNQGAGKLFF
TRBD2	TRBV7-2	TRBJ2-3	few	TGTGCCAGCAGCTTAACTTTAGGACTAGCGGGAGGAAATACGCAGTATTTT	CASSLTLGLAGGNTQYF
TRBD2	TRBV7-2	TRBJ2-7	-	TGTGCCAGCAGCTTACTAGCGGGAGGAAGTTACGAGCAGTACTTC	CASSLLAGGSYEQYF
TRBD1	TRBV10-2	TRBJ2-2	-	TGCGCCAGCAGTGAGTCCCGGGACAGGAAACTCACCGGGGAGCTGTTTTTT	CASSESRDRKLTGELFF
-	TRBV7-2	TRBJ1-2	few	TGTGCCAGCAGCTTAGAGTCTGGGCCTGGGAGTGGCTACACCTTC	CASSLESGPGSGYTF